The present T cell receptor beta chain was sequenced within a study of sequential checkpoint blockade in melanoma. At the level of the study: Patients were randomized 1:1 to nivolumab-then-ipilimumab or ipilimumab-then-nivolumab first-line. Maintenance nivolumab came after either treatment sequence.

Treatment in this sample: randomized to nivolumab then ipilimumab (arm A) or the reverse (arm B). DNA-damaging chemotherapy had not been given to any patient beforehand. From thawed PBMCs, live CD3+CD8+ cells negative for CD19 and CD56 were sorted. Deletions cut 3 bases from V and 0 bases from J, with 9 bases between. The CDR3 length is 14 residues. Per germline, CDR1 GTSNPN and CDR2 SVGIG (reference sequence). Libraries were prepared by immunoSEQ multiplex PCR; TCRdb keeps only in-frame clonotypes and omits some of them. This table holds under 20,000 clones, more than 65% found once. The chain combines TRBV30 with TRBJ1-5; D perhaps matches TRBD1 (6 bases). Sequences were derived from CD8+ T cells sorted from blood (inferred from file names), sampled from a patient given nivolumab and ipilimumab in sequence. The TCR comes from a human donor with melanoma. The CDR3 is CAWSLGASNQPQHF. CDR3 DNA sequence: TGTGCCTGGAGCCTGGGGGCTAGCAATCAGCCCCAGCATTTT.